This T cell receptor (beta chain) is drawn from a study of T cells after yellow fever vaccination. Overall study context: The fractions with low cell numbers were processed using SMART-Seq v4 Ultra Low Input.

A word on this clonotype: Its antigen is unknown.

Template-switching 5'RACE yielded the TCR cDNA; a universal primer site and UMIs were added in the process. One entry per CDR3 protein results from TCRdb running MiXCR on the 5' RACE reads. Seen here are under 250,000 distinct CDR3 sequences, roughly 3.3% observed once, and the top ten hold approximately 3.5%. Trimming shortened V by 7 bases and J by 1 base, and 13 bases separated the two germline ends. CDR1 and CDR2 (germline): SEHNR, FQNEAQ (reference sequence). The CDR3 is made up of 14 amino acids. Study-wide results and caveats: The CD4 and CD8 compartments had a small share of their clonotypes in common. On re-exposure, the response was weaker but peaked faster, at day 5 versus 15.

This sequence joins TRBV7-9 and TRBJ2-5, with D unresolved. The sequenced sample was CD4+ T cells sorted from PBMCs, obtained 10 days after the yellow fever booster vaccination. This receptor was identified in a man younger than 35 who received the YFV17D yellow fever vaccine. CDR3 loop: CASTFLRAQETQYF. The CDR3 DNA reads as TGTGCCAGCACCTTCCTAAGGGCCCAAGAGACCCAGTACTTC.